This T cell receptor (beta chain) was obtained from a study of Ad26.COV2.S vaccination and SARS-CoV-2 variants. Overall study context: Within the COV1001 Ad26.COV2.S trial arm, the donor was enrolled.

Between the trimmed V and J ends, which lost 1 base and 5 bases, there was a span of 2 bases. Germline V gene data show CDR1 as SEHNR and CDR2 as FQNEAQ (reference sequence). This CDR3 has 11 residues. Treatment specified: around 19 received Ad26.COV2.S at low or high dose, single or two shots; about 5 received placebo; per-sample allocation not given. Material that was analyzed had been drawn on day 63 after the first vaccine or placebo injection. Points on this clone: Other nucleotide sequences from this sample produce the same CDR3.

Clones were sequenced by immunoSEQ multiplex PCR, and TCRdb holds only the in-frame ones, with some missing. The sample holds 300,000 to 400,000 clones, roughly 84% seen once. V gene TRBV7-9 combines with J gene TRBJ2-5; D remains ambiguous. This sequence was found in a person between 18 and 59 years old who received the Ad26.COV2.S COVID-19 vaccine or a placebo. The starting material was peripheral blood, obtained in a trial of Ad26.COV2.S vaccine versus placebo. CDR3 DNA: TGTGCCAGCAGCTTAGTTGAGACCCAGTACTTC. Encoded protein: CASSLVETQYF.